Listed below are T cell receptor beta chains from one sample, sequenced in a study of response to subunit inactivated influenza vaccine. MiXCR, applied by TCRdb to the RT-PCR reads, yields one record per CDR3 protein. The sample records roughly 700,000 distinct CDR3 sequences, around 14% being singletons. Here the sequenced sample was PBMCs from blood, taken 14 to 15 days before vaccination. These receptors came from a man aged 45-65 years who received an inactivated influenza vaccine. CDR3s include the opening cysteine and the closing phenylalanine or tryptophan. D genes are given only for firm matches. Size is omitted from some rows. Given values are once, few, many or a class for expanded clones.

V	length	D	J	size	DNA	CDR3
TRBV7-2	14	NA	TRBJ1-5	NA	TGTGCCAGCAGCTTACAACAGACGAATCAGCCCCAGCATTTT	CASSLQQTNQPQHF
TRBV20-1	14	TRBD2	TRBJ2-1	NA	TGCAGTGCCAAGGGACTAGGGGGGAGAGATGAGCAGTTCTTC	CSAKGLGGRDEQFF
TRBV6-1	14	NA	TRBJ2-2	few	TGTGCCAGCAGGAATGAGCGGGCCACCGGGGAGCTGTTTTTT	CASRNERATGELFF
TRBV28	19	TRBD1	TRBJ2-2	few	TGTGCCAGCAGTTTTTGGGACCCGGGACAGATATTTAACACCGGGGAGCTGTTTTTT	CASSFWDPGQIFNTGELFF
TRBV29-1	13	NA	TRBJ2-3	NA	TGCAGCGGGAGCAAGCGGGCCACAGATACGCAGTATTTT	CSGSKRATDTQYF
TRBV7-2	16	TRBD2	TRBJ2-1	NA	TGTGCCAGCAGCTTTTCGGGCTTGCTAGCGGACAATGAGCAGTTCTTC	CASSFSGLLADNEQFF
TRBV4-3	13	TRBD2	TRBJ2-5	NA	TGCGCCAGCAGCCAAGATAGGGAGGGTGGGTTGTACTTC	CASSQDREGGLYF
TRBV4-1	14	NA	TRBJ2-7	many	TGCGCCAGCAGCCAGGAGTTCGGCCCCTACGAGCAGTACTTC	CASSQEFGPYEQYF
TRBV10-3	13	NA	TRBJ2-3	many	TGTGCCATCAGTGAGTCAGGCTTCTATACGCAGTATTTT	CAISESGFYTQYF
TRBV24-1	17	NA	TRBJ2-6	few	TGTGCCACCAGTGACCCTCCTCATCGCTCTGGGGCCAACGTCCTGACTTTC	CATSDPPHRSGANVLTF
TRBV14	13	NA	TRBJ1-1	many	TGTGCCAGCAGCCAACTGAGGGGTTCTGAAGCTTTCTTT	CASSQLRGSEAFF
TRBV2	13	NA	TRBJ2-1	few	TGTGCCAGATCGGGATATTCCTACAATGAGCAGTTCTTC	CARSGYSYNEQFF
TRBV3-1	15	NA	TRBJ1-1	NA	TGTGCCAGCAGCCAATCCATAAAGGGGCGGACTGAAGCTTTCTTT	CASSQSIKGRTEAFF